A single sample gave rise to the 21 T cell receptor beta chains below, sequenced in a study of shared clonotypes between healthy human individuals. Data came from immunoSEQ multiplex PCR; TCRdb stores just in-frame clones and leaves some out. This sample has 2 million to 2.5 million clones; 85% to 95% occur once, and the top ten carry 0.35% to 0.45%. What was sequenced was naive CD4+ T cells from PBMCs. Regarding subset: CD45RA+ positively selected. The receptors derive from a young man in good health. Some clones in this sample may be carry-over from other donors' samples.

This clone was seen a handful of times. CDR3: CASSGYLYEQYF. The CDR3 DNA reads TGTGCCAGCAGTGGGTACCTCTACGAGCAGTACTTC. The V gene is TRBV2, the J gene TRBJ2-7; D unclear. Deletions cut 4 bases from V and 3 bases from J, with 7 bases between. Germline lookup yields CDR1 SNHLY and CDR2 FYNNEI. The CDR3 length is 12 residues.

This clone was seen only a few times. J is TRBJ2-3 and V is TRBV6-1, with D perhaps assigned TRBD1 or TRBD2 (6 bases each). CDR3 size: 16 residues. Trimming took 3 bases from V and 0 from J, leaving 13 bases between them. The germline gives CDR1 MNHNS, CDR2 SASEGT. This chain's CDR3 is CASSDRGRTSTDTQYF. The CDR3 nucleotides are TGTGCCAGCAGTGACCGGGGGCGAACTAGCACAGATACGCAGTATTTT.

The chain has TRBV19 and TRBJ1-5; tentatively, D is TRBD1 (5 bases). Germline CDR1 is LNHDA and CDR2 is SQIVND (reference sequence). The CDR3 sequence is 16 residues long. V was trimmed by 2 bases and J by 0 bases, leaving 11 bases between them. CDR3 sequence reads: CASSIRPGTSNQPQHF. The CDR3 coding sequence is TGTGCCAGTAGTATACGTCCAGGGACTAGCAATCAGCCCCAGCATTTT.

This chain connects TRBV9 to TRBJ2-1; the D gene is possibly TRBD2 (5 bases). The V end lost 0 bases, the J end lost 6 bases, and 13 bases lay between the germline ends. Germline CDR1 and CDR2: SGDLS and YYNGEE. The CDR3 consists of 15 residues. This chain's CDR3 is CASSVDLANSNEQFF. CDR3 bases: TGTGCCAGCAGCGTAGATTTAGCGAACTCCAATGAGCAGTTCTTC.

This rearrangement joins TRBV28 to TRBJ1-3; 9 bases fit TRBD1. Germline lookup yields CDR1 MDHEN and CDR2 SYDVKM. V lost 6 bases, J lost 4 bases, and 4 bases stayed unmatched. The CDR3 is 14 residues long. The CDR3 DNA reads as TGTGCCAGCAGAGGGACAGGGCGGGGAAACACCATATATTTT. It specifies CASRGTGRGNTIYF.

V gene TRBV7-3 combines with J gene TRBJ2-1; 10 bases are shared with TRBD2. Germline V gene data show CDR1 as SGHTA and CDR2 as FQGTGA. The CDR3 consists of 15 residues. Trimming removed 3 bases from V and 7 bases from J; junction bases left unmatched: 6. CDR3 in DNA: TGTGCCAGCAGCTTTACTAGCGGGATCGTGAATGAGCAGTTCTTC. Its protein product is CASSFTSGIVNEQFF.

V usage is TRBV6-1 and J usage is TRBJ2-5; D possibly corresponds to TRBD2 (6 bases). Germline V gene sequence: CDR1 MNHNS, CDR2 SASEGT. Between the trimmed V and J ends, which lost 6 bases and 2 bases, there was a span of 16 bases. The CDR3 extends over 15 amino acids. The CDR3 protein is CASSEFGLPQETQYF. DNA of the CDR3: TGTGCCAGCAGCGAGTTCGGACTACCTCAAGAGACCCAGTACTTC.

CDR3 DNA sequence: TGTGCCAGCAGTTACGGGACAAGTAATGGCTACACCTTC. Encoded protein: CASSYGTSNGYTF. The chain combines TRBV6-6 with TRBJ1-2, with D possibly matching TRBD1 (6 bases). The CDR3 is 13 residues long. The ends were cut back, 2 bases at V and 6 bases at J, with 10 bases in the middle. Germline loops: CDR1 MNHNY, CDR2 SVGAGI (reference sequence).

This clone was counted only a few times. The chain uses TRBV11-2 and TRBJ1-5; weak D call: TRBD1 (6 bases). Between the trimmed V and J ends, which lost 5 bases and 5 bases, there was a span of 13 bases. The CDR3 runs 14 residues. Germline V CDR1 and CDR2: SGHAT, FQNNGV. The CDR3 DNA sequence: TGTGCCAGCAGCGCACAGGGCGTGCATCAGCCCCAGCATTTT. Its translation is CASSAQGVHQPQHF.

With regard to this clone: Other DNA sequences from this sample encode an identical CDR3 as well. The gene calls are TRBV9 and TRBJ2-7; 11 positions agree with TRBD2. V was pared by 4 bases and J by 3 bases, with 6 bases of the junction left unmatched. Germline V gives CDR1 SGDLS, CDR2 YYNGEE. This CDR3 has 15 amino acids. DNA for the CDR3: TGTGCCAGCAGCCCCCACACTAGCGGGAGCTACGAGCAGTACTTC. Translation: CASSPHTSGSYEQYF.

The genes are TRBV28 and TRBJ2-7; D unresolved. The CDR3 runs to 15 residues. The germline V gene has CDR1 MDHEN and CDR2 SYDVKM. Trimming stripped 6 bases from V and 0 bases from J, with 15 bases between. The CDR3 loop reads CASRPKRPSSYEQYF. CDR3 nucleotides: TGTGCCAGCAGACCGAAACGACCGAGCTCCTACGAGCAGTACTTC.

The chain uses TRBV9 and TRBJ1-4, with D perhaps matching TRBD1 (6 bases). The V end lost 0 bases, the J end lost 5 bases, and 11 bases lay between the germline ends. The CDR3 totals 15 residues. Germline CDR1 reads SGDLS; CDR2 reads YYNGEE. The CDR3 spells CASSVATGANEKLFF. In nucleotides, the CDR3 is TGTGCCAGCAGCGTAGCTACGGGGGCAAATGAAAAACTGTTTTTT.

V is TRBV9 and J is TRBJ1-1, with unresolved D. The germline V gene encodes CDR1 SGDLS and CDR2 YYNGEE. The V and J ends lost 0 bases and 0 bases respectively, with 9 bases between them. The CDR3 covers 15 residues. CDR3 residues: CASSVVGQMNTEAFF. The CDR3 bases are TGTGCCAGCAGCGTAGTAGGTCAGATGAACACTGAAGCTTTCTTT. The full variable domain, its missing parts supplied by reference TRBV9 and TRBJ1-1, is DSGVTQTPKHLITATGQRVTLRCSPRSGDLSVYWYQQSLDQGLQFLIQYYNGEERAKGNILERFSAQQFPDLHSELNLSSLELGDSALYFCASSVVGQMNTEAFFGQGTRLTVV.

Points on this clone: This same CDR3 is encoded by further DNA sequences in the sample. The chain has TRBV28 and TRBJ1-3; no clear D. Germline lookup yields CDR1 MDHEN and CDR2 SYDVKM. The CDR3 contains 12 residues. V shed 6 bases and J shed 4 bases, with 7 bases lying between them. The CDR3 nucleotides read TGTGCCAGCAGCCTTCAGGGAAACACCATATATTTT. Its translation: CASSLQGNTIYF.

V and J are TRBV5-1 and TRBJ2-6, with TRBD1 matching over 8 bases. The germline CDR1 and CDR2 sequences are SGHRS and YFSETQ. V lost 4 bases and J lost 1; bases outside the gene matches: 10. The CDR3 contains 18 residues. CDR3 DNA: TGCGCCAGCAGCCCGGGACAGGCGGGTTTGTCTGGGGCCAACGTCCTGACTTTC. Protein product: CASSPGQAGLSGANVLTF.

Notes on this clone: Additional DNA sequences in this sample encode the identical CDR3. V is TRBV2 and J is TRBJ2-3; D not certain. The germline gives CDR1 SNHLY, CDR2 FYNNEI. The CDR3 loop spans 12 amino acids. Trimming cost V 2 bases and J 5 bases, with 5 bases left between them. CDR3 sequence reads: CASSEREDTQYF. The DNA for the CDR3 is TGTGCCAGCAGTGAAAGGGAAGATACGCAGTATTTT. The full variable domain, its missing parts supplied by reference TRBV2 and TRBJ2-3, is EPEVTQTPSHQVTQMGQEVILRCVPISNHLYFYWYRQILGQKVEFLVSFYNNEISEKSEIFDDQFSVERPDGSNFTLKIRSTKLEDSAMYFCASSEREDTQYFGPGTRLTVL.

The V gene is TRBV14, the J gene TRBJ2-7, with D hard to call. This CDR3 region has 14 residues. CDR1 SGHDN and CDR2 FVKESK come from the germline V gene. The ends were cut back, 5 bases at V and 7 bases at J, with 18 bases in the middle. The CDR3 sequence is CASSARVLREEQYF. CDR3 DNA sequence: TGTGCCAGCAGCGCCCGGGTCTTAAGGGAAGAGCAGTACTTC.

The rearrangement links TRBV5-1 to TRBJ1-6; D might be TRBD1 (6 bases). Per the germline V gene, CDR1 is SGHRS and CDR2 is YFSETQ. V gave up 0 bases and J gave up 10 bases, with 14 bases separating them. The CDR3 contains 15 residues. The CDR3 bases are TGCGCCAGCAGCTTGGACAGGGATTTAGGCTCACCCCTCCACTTT. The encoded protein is CASSLDRDLGSPLHF.

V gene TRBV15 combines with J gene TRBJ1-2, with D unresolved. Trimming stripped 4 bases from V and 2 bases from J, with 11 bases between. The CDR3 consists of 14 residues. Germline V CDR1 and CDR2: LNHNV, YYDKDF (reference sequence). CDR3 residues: CATSTAGGNYGYTF. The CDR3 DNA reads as TGTGCCACCAGCACAGCCGGCGGAAACTATGGCTACACCTTC.

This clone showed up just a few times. The CDR3 protein is CASTERQSGNTIYF. The CDR3 DNA reads TGTGCCAGCACCGAGCGGCAGTCTGGAAACACCATATATTTT. J is TRBJ1-3 and V is TRBV2, with D hard to call. Deletions cut 7 bases from V and 1 base from J, with 11 bases between. The CDR3 covers 14 residues. The germline V gene has CDR1 SNHLY and CDR2 FYNNEI.

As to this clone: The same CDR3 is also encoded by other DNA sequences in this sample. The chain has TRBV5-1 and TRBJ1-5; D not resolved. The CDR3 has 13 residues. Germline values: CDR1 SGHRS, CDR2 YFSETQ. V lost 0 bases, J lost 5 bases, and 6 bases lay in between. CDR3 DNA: TGCGCCAGCAGCTTGGCCACTGATCAGCCCCAGCATTTT. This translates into CASSLATDQPQHF.